This TCR beta chain was documented in a study of CD8 T cells in Susac syndrome. Study-level findings and limits: The study recognized that the number of individuals in its TCR sequencing and HLA analysis was relatively small.

Reverse transcription of roughly 0.5 to 1 ug RNA was carried out with random hexamers. immunoSEQ multiplex PCR amplified TCR beta CDR3 across 54 Vbeta, 13 Jbeta. From the immunoSEQ multiplex PCR reads, TCRdb called clonotypes with MiXCR, one entry per CDR3 protein. The profile shows 40,000 to 55,000 distinct CDR3 sequences, 93% of them singletons. Sequencing of TCR beta was carried out in blood CD8+ and CD4+ T cells. A note on this clonotype: What it binds is not known.

The CDR3 has 20 residues. Between the trimmed V and J ends, which lost 0 bases and 6 bases, there was a span of 26 bases. Sequencing used CD8+ T cells from PBMCs. The chain links TRBV23-1 to TRBJ1-4; D possibly corresponds to TRBD1 (5 bases). TRBV23-1 is known as an ORF, though its function is uncertain. This TCR was sampled from a human donor with multiple sclerosis. In DNA, the CDR3 is TGCGCCAGCAGTCAATCGCTATACCCCCCCAGGGTTTTTATTCATGAAAAACTGTTTTTT. It yields the protein CASSQSLYPPRVFIHEKLFF.